Described below is a single T cell receptor beta chain sequence and its context. Its matching antigen is unknown. The read falls 3 residues short of the CDR3 end, and the missing part is taken from the germline J gene. The data were taken from a study of T cells in women clearing cervical HPV infection. At the level of the study: Women with histologically confirmed HPV16-related CIN3 or worse, 2 with invasive cancer, served as cases.

The protocol was immunoSEQ multiplex PCR, while the TCRdb copy is restricted to in-frame clones and leaves out a portion. This sample's table has around 39,000 clones. Trimming stripped 3 bases from V and 1 base from J, with 11 bases between. From germline, CDR1 is SGHAT and CDR2 FQNNGV. CDR3 size: 15 residues. Whole-study results and caveats: Combining TCR richness with V gene abundances gave roughly 0.84 AUC.

The chain joins TRBV11-2 to TRBJ2-3; D gene unclear. The sample was blood buffy coat. This receptor was obtained from a woman aged 18 to 75 with a cervical HPV16 infection that either progressed to CIN3+ or cleared (not recorded which). The CDR3 loop reads CASSFGRSGTDTQYF. CDR3 bases read: TGTGCCAGCAGCTTCGGCCGAAGCGGCACAGATACG. Looking up the rest from reference TRBV11-2 and TRBJ2-3 gives the full variable domain: EAGVAQSPRYKIIEKRQSVAFWCNPISGHATLYWYQQILGQGPKLLIQFQNNGVVDDSQLPKDRFSAERLKGVDSTLKIQPAKLEDSAVYLCASSFGRSGTDTQYFGPGTRLTVL.